These T cell receptor beta chains were read from a single sample in a study of T-cell reconstitution after alpha-beta-depleted transplantation in children. Each CDR3 protein gets one entry after TCRdb re-called the PCR reads with MiXCR. The sample holds about 690,000 distinct CDR3 sequences, roughly 17% seen once. This sample comprised PBMCs from the stem cell graft donor, obtained from the stem cell graft. These receptors were collected from a human donor who donated a stem cell graft to a child with acute myeloid leukemia. Each CDR3 is given with its conserved first and last residue. Fields, in order: CDR3 protein, CDR3 DNA, V gene, D gene, J gene, clone size. A D gene is named only where the DNA matches it firmly. Expanded clones get a size class; other rows say once, few or many, or leave the size out.

CDR3aa: CSARDRGRVSYEQYF
CDR3nt: TGCAGTGCTAGAGATCGGGGCAGGGTCTCCTACGAGCAGTACTTC
v_gene: TRBV20-1
d_gene: NA
j_gene: TRBJ2-7
abundance: many

CDR3aa: CSARGLRGLYETQYF
CDR3nt: TGCAGTGCTAGGGGTCTCAGGGGGCTTTACGAGACCCAGTACTTC
v_gene: TRBV20-1
d_gene: TRBD1
j_gene: TRBJ2-5
abundance: many

CDR3aa: CATSVGPIYEQYF
CDR3nt: TGTGCCACCAGTGTGGGGCCAATCTACGAGCAGTACTTC
v_gene: TRBV24-1
d_gene: NA
j_gene: TRBJ2-7
abundance: NA

CDR3aa: CASSSRLDNQPQHF
CDR3nt: TGTGCCAGCAGTTCCCGACTGGACAATCAGCCCCAGCATTTT
v_gene: TRBV12-3/TRBV12-4
d_gene: NA
j_gene: TRBJ1-5
abundance: many

CDR3aa: CASSQVVNTGELFF
CDR3nt: TGTGCCAGCAGCCAAGTAGTGAACACCGGGGAGCTGTTTTTT
v_gene: TRBV7-2
d_gene: NA
j_gene: TRBJ2-2
abundance: NA

CDR3aa: CASSTTGELFF
CDR3nt: TGTGCCAGCAGCACTACCGGGGAGCTGTTTTTT
v_gene: TRBV13
d_gene: NA
j_gene: TRBJ2-2
abundance: many

CDR3aa: CASSAQAARGGYTF
CDR3nt: TGTGCCAGCAGTGCCCAGGCGGCGCGGGGTGGCTACACCTTC
v_gene: TRBV6-1
d_gene: NA
j_gene: TRBJ1-2
abundance: many

CDR3aa: CASSPGQGPNTEAFF
CDR3nt: TGTGCCAGCAGTCCCGGACAGGGACCTAACACTGAAGCTTTCTTT
v_gene: TRBV12-3/TRBV12-4
d_gene: TRBD1
j_gene: TRBJ1-1
abundance: few

CDR3aa: CSVEARQGHYEQYF
CDR3nt: TGCAGCGTTGAGGCCCGACAAGGCCACTACGAGCAGTACTTC
v_gene: TRBV29-1
d_gene: NA
j_gene: TRBJ2-7
abundance: few

CDR3aa: CASSLTLGNEQFF
CDR3nt: TGTGCCAGCAGCTTAACGTTAGGAAATGAGCAGTTCTTC
v_gene: TRBV7-3
d_gene: NA
j_gene: TRBJ2-1
abundance: many

CDR3aa: CASSLLSGNEQYF
CDR3nt: TGTGCCAGCAGCTTATTATCCGGGAACGAGCAGTACTTC
v_gene: TRBV7-8
d_gene: NA
j_gene: TRBJ2-7
abundance: NA

CDR3aa: CASSPTGSDGYTF
CDR3nt: TGTGCCAGCAGCCCGACAGGGTCGGATGGCTACACCTTC
v_gene: TRBV12-3/TRBV12-4
d_gene: TRBD1
j_gene: TRBJ1-2
abundance: few

CDR3aa: CASSSFGWYTRTDTQYF
CDR3nt: TGTGCCAGCAGCTCCTTTGGATGGTATACGCGCACAGATACGCAGTATTTT
v_gene: TRBV7-2
d_gene: NA
j_gene: TRBJ2-3
abundance: NA

CDR3aa: CASSLGGTMFF
CDR3nt: TGCGCCAGCAGCTTGGGGGGGACGATGTTCTTC
v_gene: TRBV5-1
d_gene: NA
j_gene: TRBJ2-1
abundance: many

CDR3aa: CATSDFRQGYNEQFF
CDR3nt: TGTGCCACCAGTGATTTCCGGCAGGGTTACAATGAGCAGTTCTTC
v_gene: TRBV24-1
d_gene: NA
j_gene: TRBJ2-1
abundance: few

CDR3aa: CASSQEWGRGATNEKLFF
CDR3nt: TGTGCCAGCAGCCAAGAATGGGGGAGGGGGGCAACTAATGAAAAACTGTTTTTT
v_gene: TRBV4-2
d_gene: NA
j_gene: TRBJ1-4
abundance: many

CDR3aa: CASSVGAPPYETQYF
CDR3nt: TGCGCCAGCAGTGTCGGGGCCCCTCCTTACGAGACCCAGTACTTC
v_gene: TRBV10-2
d_gene: NA
j_gene: TRBJ2-5
abundance: NA

CDR3aa: CASSSRTSGGSARQYF
CDR3nt: TGTGCCAGCAGCTCCCGGACTAGCGGGGGCTCCGCGCGGCAGTACTTC
v_gene: TRBV7-2
d_gene: TRBD2
j_gene: TRBJ2-7
abundance: few

CDR3aa: CASSQFATSGGAHEQFF
CDR3nt: TGCGCCAGCAGCCAATTCGCGACTAGCGGGGGGGCCCATGAGCAGTTCTTC
v_gene: TRBV4-3
d_gene: TRBD2
j_gene: TRBJ2-1
abundance: many

CDR3aa: CASSLGGWTTNEQFF
CDR3nt: TGTGCCAGCAGCTTGGGTGGGTGGACGACAAATGAGCAGTTCTTC
v_gene: TRBV5-5
d_gene: NA
j_gene: TRBJ2-1
abundance: many

CDR3aa: CASSYQDTQYF
CDR3nt: TGCGCCAGCAGCTACCAAGATACGCAGTATTTT
v_gene: TRBV5-1
d_gene: NA
j_gene: TRBJ2-3
abundance: many

CDR3aa: CSVEVTGGGANVLTF
CDR3nt: TGCAGCGTTGAAGTAACAGGGGGTGGGGCCAACGTCCTGACTTTC
v_gene: TRBV29-1
d_gene: TRBD1
j_gene: TRBJ2-6
abundance: NA

CDR3aa: CASSVGGNEQFF
CDR3nt: TGCGCCAGCAGTGTTGGGGGGAATGAGCAGTTCTTC
v_gene: TRBV10-2
d_gene: NA
j_gene: TRBJ2-1
abundance: NA

CDR3aa: CASLGVFTDTQYF
CDR3nt: TGTGCCAGCTTGGGGGTATTCACAGATACGCAGTATTTT
v_gene: TRBV6-2/TRBV6-3
d_gene: NA
j_gene: TRBJ2-3
abundance: many

CDR3aa: CASGPDRDNEQFF
CDR3nt: TGTGCTAGTGGGCCCGACAGGGACAATGAGCAGTTCTTC
v_gene: TRBV12-5
d_gene: TRBD1
j_gene: TRBJ2-1
abundance: NA

CDR3aa: CSAPHRGVTQYF
CDR3nt: TGCAGTGCTCCTCACAGGGGAGTTACGCAGTATTTT
v_gene: TRBV20-1
d_gene: TRBD1
j_gene: TRBJ2-3
abundance: many

CDR3aa: CASSPLRVGRPDTQYF
CDR3nt: TGTGCCAGCAGCCCACTCCGTGTGGGGCGGCCAGATACGCAGTATTTT
v_gene: TRBV7-8
d_gene: NA
j_gene: TRBJ2-3
abundance: NA

CDR3aa: CASSRGGAYTDTQYF
CDR3nt: TGTGCCAGCAGTCGCGGGGGGGCCTACACAGATACGCAGTATTTT
v_gene: TRBV6-1
d_gene: TRBD2
j_gene: TRBJ2-3
abundance: many

CDR3aa: CASSLGGGTSGNTIYF
CDR3nt: TGTGCCAGCAGCTTGGGAGGGGGAACCTCTGGAAACACCATATATTTT
v_gene: TRBV5-4
d_gene: NA
j_gene: TRBJ1-3
abundance: NA

CDR3aa: CASSQDYILPYEQYF
CDR3nt: TGCGCCAGCAGCCAAGATTACATACTTCCCTACGAGCAGTACTTC
v_gene: TRBV4-3
d_gene: NA
j_gene: TRBJ2-7
abundance: once

CDR3aa: CSARDALAFF
CDR3nt: TGCAGTGCTAGAGATGCGTTGGCTTTCTTT
v_gene: TRBV20-1
d_gene: NA
j_gene: TRBJ1-1
abundance: many

CDR3aa: CASSSNLVVYNEQFF
CDR3nt: TGTGCCAGCAGCTCAAACCTGGTCGTCTACAATGAGCAGTTCTTC
v_gene: TRBV5-6
d_gene: NA
j_gene: TRBJ2-1
abundance: NA

CDR3aa: CASSFGRVTNEKLFF
CDR3nt: TGTGCCAGCAGTTTCGGCAGGGTTACTAATGAAAAACTGTTTTTT
v_gene: TRBV12-3/TRBV12-4
d_gene: NA
j_gene: TRBJ1-4
abundance: few

CDR3aa: CASSPDRASYNEQFF
CDR3nt: TGTGCCAGCAGCCCCGACAGGGCATCCTACAATGAGCAGTTCTTC
v_gene: TRBV7-1
d_gene: TRBD1
j_gene: TRBJ2-1
abundance: few

CDR3aa: CASKSDSGDEQYF
CDR3nt: TGTGCCAGCAAGTCGGACTCCGGTGACGAGCAGTACTTC
v_gene: TRBV2
d_gene: NA
j_gene: TRBJ2-7
abundance: NA

CDR3aa: CSAHRDAGYNEQFF
CDR3nt: TGCAGTGCTCACCGGGACGCGGGCTACAATGAGCAGTTCTTC
v_gene: TRBV20-1
d_gene: NA
j_gene: TRBJ2-1
abundance: many

CDR3aa: CASSAGGEEDSPLHF
CDR3nt: TGTGCCAGCAGCGCAGGGGGAGAGGAGGATTCACCCCTCCACTTT
v_gene: TRBV13
d_gene: TRBD1
j_gene: TRBJ1-6
abundance: NA

CDR3aa: CASRNRHHTDTQYF
CDR3nt: TGCGCCAGCAGAAATAGACACCACACAGATACGCAGTATTTT
v_gene: TRBV5-1
d_gene: NA
j_gene: TRBJ2-3
abundance: NA